The clone carrying this T cell receptor (beta chain) is a singleton in its sample. Its antigen is currently unknown. This CDR3 spans 14 amino acids. V was trimmed by 4 bases and J by 1 base, leaving 11 bases between them. Germline V gene sequence: CDR1 SGHDT, CDR2 YYEEEE. The data were produced by immunoSEQ multiplex PCR, yet TCRdb's version contains in-frame clones alone and is incomplete. The data show 6,000 to 8,000 clones, approximately 80% seen once. The data stem from a study of PD-1 blockade in classical Hodgkin lymphoma. Time point denoted: cycle 4 day 1 (C4D1), after five to seven weeks of nivolumab. All patients experienced relapse after autologous stem cell transplantation, and brentuximab vedotin exposure was variable. Negative selection with magnets was how CD8+ T cells were isolated from the thawed PBMCs. Study conclusions and caveats: Those achieving complete response showed baseline diversity like newly diagnosed patients.

Sequences were derived from CD8+ T cells from blood, sampled before the fourth cycle of nivolumab. This sequence joins TRBV5-6 and TRBJ1-1, with no clear D. The sequence came from a human donor with classical Hodgkin lymphoma. CDR3: CASSVGNRNTEAFF. CDR3 DNA: TGTGCCAGCAGCGTCGGTAATAGGAACACTGAAGCTTTCTTT. Drawing the rest from reference TRBV5-6 and TRBJ1-1, the complete variable domain is DAGVTQSPTHLIKTRGQQVTLRCSPKSGHDTVSWYQQALGQGPQFIFQYYEEEERQRGNFPDRFSGHQFPNYSSELNVNALLLGDSALYLCASSVGNRNTEAFFGQGTRLTVV.